This TCR beta chain emerged from a study of T cell responses to AZD1222 COVID-19 vaccine. Study at large: Samples with a second dose at about 4 or about 12 weeks were pooled together. Study findings and constraints: Reports say nearly half of spike-specific TCRs go after unmutated variant regions.

The CDR3 totals 13 residues. Germline V CDR1 and CDR2: SGHNT, YYREEE (reference sequence). The ends were cut back, 2 bases at V and 8 bases at J, with 10 bases in the middle. To note about this clone: Its target is unknown.

Repertoires were generated with immunoSEQ multiplex PCR, while TCRdb's copy carries only in-frame clones and drops some. The sample contains about 100,000 clones, around 94% of which appear only once. This sequence joins TRBV5-4 and TRBJ1-4; a possible D gene is TRBD1 (5 bases). This clonotype was obtained from an adult in good health. Source: peripheral blood, taken on day 0 of AZD1222 vaccination. The CDR3 region is CASSFGGDEKLFF. DNA of the CDR3: TGTGCCAGCAGCTTTGGGGGGGACGAAAAACTGTTTTTT. The complete variable domain, with remaining parts taken from reference TRBV5-4 and TRBJ1-4, reads ETGVTQSPTHLIKTRGQQVTLRCSSQSGHNTVSWYQQALGQGPQFIFQYYREEENGRGNFPPRFSGLQFPNYSSELNVNALELDDSALYLCASSFGGDEKLFFGSGTQLSVL.